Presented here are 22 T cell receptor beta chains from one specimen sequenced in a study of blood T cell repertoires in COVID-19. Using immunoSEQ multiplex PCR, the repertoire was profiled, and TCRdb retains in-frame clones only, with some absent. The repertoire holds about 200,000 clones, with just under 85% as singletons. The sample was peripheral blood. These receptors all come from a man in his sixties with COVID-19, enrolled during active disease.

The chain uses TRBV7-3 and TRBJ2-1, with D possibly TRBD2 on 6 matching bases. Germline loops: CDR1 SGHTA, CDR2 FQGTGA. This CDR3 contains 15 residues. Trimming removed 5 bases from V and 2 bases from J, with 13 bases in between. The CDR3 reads CASSPSATPYNEQFF. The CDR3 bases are TGTGCCAGCAGCCCTAGCGCCACCCCCTACAATGAGCAGTTCTTC.

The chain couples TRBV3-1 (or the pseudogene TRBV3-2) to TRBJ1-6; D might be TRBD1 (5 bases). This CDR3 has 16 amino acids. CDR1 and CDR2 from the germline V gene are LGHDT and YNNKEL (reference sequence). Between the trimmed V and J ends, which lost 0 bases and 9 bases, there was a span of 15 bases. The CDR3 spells CASSQESIRGSSPLHF. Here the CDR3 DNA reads TGTGCCAGCAGCCAAGAAAGCATTAGGGGCAGTTCACCCCTCCACTTT.

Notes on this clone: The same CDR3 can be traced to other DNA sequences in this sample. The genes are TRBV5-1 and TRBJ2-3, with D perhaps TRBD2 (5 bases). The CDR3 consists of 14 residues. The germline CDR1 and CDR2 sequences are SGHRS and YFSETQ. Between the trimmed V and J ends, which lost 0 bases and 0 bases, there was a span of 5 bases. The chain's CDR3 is CASSLAGSTDTQYF. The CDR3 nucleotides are TGCGCCAGCAGCTTGGCGGGGAGCACAGATACGCAGTATTTT.

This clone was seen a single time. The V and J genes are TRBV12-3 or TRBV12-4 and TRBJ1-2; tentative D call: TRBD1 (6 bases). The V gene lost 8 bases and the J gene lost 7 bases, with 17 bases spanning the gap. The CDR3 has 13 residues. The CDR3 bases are TGTGCCAGCGCAGGATCGACAGGTTCTGGCTACACCTTC. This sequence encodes CASAGSTGSGYTF.

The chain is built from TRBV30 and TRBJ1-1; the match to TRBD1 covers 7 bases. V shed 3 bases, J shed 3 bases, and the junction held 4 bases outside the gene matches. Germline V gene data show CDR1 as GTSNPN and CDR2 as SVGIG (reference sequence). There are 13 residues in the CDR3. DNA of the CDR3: TGTGCCTGGAGCAAGGGGGCTGACACTGAAGCTTTCTTT. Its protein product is CAWSKGADTEAFF.

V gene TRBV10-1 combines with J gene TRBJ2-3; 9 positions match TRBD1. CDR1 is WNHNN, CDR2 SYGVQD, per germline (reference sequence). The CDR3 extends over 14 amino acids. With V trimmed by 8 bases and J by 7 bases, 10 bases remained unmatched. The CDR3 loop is CASGPGQGQNTQYF. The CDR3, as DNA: TGCGCCAGCGGACCGGGACAGGGTCAGAATACGCAGTATTTT.

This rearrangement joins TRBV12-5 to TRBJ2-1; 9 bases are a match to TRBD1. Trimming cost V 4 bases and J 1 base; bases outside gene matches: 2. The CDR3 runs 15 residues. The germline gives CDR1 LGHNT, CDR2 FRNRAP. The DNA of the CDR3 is TGTGCTAGTGGTTCCGGACAGGGGTCCTACAATGAGCAGTTCTTC. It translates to CASGSGQGSYNEQFF.

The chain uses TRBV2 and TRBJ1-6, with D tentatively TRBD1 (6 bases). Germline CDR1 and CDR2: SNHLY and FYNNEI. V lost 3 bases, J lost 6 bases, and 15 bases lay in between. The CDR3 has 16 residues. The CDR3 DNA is TGTGCCAGCAGTGATGACACAGGGAGAGCTAATTCACCCCTCCACTTT. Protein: CASSDDTGRANSPLHF.

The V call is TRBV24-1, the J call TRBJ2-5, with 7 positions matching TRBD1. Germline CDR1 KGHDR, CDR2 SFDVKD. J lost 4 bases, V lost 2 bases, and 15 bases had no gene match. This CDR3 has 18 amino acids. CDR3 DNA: TGTGCCACCAGTGATTCGGGACAGCCTTTCCCGGCCAGAGAGACCCAGTACTTC. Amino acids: CATSDSGQPFPARETQYF.

The CDR3 loop is CASSEQGAIGYTF. CDR3 DNA: TGTGCCAGCAGCGAGCAGGGGGCCATTGGCTACACCTTC. The rearrangement joins TRBV7-8 to TRBJ1-2; 8 nucleotides match TRBD1. Per the germline V gene, CDR1 is SGHVS and CDR2 is FQNEAQ. V shed 5 bases, J shed 7 bases, and the junction held 6 bases outside the gene matches. This CDR3 spans 13 amino acids.

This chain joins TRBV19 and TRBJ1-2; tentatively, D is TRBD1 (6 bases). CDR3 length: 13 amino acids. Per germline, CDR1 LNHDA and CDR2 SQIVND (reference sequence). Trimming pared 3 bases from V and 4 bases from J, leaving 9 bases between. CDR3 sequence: CASSIDRFYGYTF. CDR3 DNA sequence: TGTGCCAGTAGTATTGACAGGTTCTATGGCTACACCTTC. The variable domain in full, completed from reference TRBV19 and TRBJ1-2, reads DGGITQSPKYLFRKEGQNVTLSCEQNLNHDAMYWYRQDPGQGLRLIYYSQIVNDFQKGDIAEGYSVSREKKESFPLTVTSAQKNPTAFYLCASSIDRFYGYTFGSGTRLTVV.

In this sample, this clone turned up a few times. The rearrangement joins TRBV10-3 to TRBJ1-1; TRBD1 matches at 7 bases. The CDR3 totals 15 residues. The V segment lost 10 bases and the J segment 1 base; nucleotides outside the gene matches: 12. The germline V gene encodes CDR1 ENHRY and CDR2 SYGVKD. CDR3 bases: TGTGCCAGCGGGGTTGGGACAGTCCGGAACACTGAAGCTTTCTTT. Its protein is CASGVGTVRNTEAFF.

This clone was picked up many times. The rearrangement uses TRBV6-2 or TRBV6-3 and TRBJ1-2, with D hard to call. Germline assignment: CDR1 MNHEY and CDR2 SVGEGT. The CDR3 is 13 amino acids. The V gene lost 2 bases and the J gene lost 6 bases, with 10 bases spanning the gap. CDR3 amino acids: CASSYLVVDGYTF. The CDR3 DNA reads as TGTGCCAGCAGTTACCTGGTTGTAGATGGCTACACCTTC.

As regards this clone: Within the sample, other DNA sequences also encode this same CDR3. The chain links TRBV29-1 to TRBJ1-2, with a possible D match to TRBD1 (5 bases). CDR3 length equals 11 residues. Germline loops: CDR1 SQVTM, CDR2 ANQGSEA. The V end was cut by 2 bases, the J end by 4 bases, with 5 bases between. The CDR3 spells CSVEQGYGYTF. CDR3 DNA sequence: TGCAGCGTTGAACAGGGCTATGGCTACACCTTC.

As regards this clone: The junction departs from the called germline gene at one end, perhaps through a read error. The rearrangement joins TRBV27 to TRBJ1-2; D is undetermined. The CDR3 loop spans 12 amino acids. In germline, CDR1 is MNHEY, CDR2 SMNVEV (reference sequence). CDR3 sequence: CATSSGDYGYTF. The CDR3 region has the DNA TGTGCCACCAGTAGCGGGGACTATGGCTACACCTTC.

This CDR3 reads CASSLAGGGVTEAFF. CDR3 in DNA: TGTGCCAGCAGCCTCGCGGGGGGGGGCGTCACTGAAGCTTTCTTT. The chain couples TRBV9 to TRBJ1-1, with D tentatively TRBD1 (6 bases). CDR3 size: 15 residues. From germline, CDR1 is SGDLS and CDR2 YYNGEE. Trimming removed 4 bases at V and 4 bases at J, with 17 bases between.

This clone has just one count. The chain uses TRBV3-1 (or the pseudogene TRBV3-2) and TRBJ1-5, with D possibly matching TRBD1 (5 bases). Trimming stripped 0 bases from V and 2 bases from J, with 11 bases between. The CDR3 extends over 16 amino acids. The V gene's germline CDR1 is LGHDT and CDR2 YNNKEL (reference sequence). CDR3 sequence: CASSQEGERGNQPQHF. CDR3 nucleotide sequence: TGTGCCAGCAGCCAAGAAGGGGAAAGGGGCAATCAGCCCCAGCATTTT.

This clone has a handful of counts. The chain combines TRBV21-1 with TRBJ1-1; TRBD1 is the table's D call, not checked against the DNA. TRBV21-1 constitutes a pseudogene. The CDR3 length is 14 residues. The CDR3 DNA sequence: TGTGCCAGCAGCTCCCGACACCCGAACACTGAAGCTTTCTTT. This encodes CASSSRHPNTEAFF.

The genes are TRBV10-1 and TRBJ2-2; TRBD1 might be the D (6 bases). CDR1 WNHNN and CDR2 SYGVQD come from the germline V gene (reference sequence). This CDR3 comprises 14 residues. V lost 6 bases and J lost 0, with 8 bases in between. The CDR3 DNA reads TGCGCCAGCAGACGACAGGCGAACACCGGGGAGCTGTTTTTT. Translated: CASRRQANTGELFF.

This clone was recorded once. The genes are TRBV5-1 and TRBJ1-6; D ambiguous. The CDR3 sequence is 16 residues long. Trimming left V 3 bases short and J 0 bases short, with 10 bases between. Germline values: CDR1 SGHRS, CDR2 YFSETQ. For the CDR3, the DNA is TGCGCCAGCAGCTCGGCCCAGGCCTCCTATAATTCACCCCTCCACTTT. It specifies CASSSAQASYNSPLHF. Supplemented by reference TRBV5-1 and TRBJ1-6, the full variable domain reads KAGVTQTPRYLIKTRGQQVTLSCSPISGHRSVSWYQQTPGQGLQFLFEYFSETQRNKGNFPGRFSGRQFSNSRSEMNVSTLELGDSALYLCASSSAQASYNSPLHFGNGTRLTVT.

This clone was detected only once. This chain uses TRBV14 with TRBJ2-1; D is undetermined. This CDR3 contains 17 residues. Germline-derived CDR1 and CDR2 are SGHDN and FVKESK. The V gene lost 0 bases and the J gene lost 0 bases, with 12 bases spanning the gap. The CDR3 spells CASSQDVVQSSYNEQFF. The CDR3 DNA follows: TGTGCCAGCAGCCAAGATGTCGTACAGAGCTCCTACAATGAGCAGTTCTTC.

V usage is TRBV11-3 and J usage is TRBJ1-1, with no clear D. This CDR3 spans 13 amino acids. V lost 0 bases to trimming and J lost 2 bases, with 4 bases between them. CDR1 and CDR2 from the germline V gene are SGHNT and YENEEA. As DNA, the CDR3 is TGTGCCAGCAGCTTAGAGGGCAACACTGAAGCTTTCTTT. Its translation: CASSLEGNTEAFF. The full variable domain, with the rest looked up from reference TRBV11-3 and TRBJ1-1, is EAGVVQSPRYKIIEKKQPVAFWCNPISGHNTLYWYLQNLGQGPELLIRYENEEAVDDSQLPKDRFSAERLKGVDSTLKIQPAELGDSAVYLCASSLEGNTEAFFGQGTRLTVV.